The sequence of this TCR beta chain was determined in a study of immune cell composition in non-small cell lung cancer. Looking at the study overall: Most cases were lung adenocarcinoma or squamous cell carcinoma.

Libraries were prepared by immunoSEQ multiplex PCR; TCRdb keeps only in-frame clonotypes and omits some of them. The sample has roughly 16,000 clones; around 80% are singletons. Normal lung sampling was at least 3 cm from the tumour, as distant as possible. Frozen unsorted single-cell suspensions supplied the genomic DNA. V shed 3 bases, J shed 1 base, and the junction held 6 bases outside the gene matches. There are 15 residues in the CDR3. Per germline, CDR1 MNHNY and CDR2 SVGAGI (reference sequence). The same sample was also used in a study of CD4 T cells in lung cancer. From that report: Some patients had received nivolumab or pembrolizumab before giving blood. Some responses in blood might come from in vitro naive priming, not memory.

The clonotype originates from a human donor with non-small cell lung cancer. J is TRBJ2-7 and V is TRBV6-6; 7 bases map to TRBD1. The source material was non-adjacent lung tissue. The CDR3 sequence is CASSYGTVPSYEQYF. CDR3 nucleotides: TGTGCCAGCAGTTATGGGACAGTGCCATCCTACGAGCAGTACTTC.